The rows below give T cell receptor beta chains drawn from one sample of a study of response to subunit inactivated influenza vaccine. TCRdb re-called the RT-PCR reads with MiXCR, one entry per CDR3 protein. The table lists 630,000 or so distinct CDR3 sequences, approximately 14% of them singletons. The sample was PBMCs from blood, taken 12 days after vaccination. Receptor source: a man aged 45-60 years who received an inactivated influenza vaccine. Both conserved end residues are part of each CDR3. A D gene is named only where the DNA matches it firmly. A clone size is listed for some rows: how often the clone was seen (once, few, many), or a class if it is expanded.

j_gene,v_gene,d_gene,abundance,CDR3aa,CDR3nt
TRBJ2-5,TRBV6-6,TRBD1,many,CASRNRGETQYF,TGTGCCAGCCGAAACAGGGGAGAGACCCAGTACTTC
TRBJ1-2,TRBV28,NA,few,CASAPGPINYGYTF,TGTGCCAGTGCCCCGGGACCGATCAACTATGGCTACACCTTC
TRBJ2-3,TRBV12-3/TRBV12-4,NA,NA,CASSYTVTQYF,TGTGCCAGCAGTTATACAGTTACGCAGTATTTT
TRBJ2-5,TRBV18,NA,NA,CASSPEVGTQYF,TGTGCCAGCTCACCCGAGGTCGGGACCCAGTACTTC
TRBJ2-1,TRBV7-2,NA,few,CASSLTPPSVHNEQFF,TGTGCCAGCAGCTTGACCCCACCTAGCGTGCACAATGAGCAGTTCTTC
TRBJ1-1,TRBV7-2,NA,few,CASSAGTGMNTEAFF,TGTGCCAGCAGCGCAGGGACTGGGATGAACACTGAAGCTTTCTTT
TRBJ2-7,TRBV29-1,NA,few,CSVAREANSYEQYF,TGCAGCGTTGCGCGGGAAGCAAACTCCTACGAGCAGTACTTC
TRBJ2-1,TRBV3-1,TRBD2,NA,CASSQGGWASGMSEQFF,TGTGCCAGCAGCCAAGGTGGGTGGGCTAGCGGAATGAGTGAGCAGTTCTTC
TRBJ2-7,TRBV7-2,NA,NA,CASSQGAGVGNEQYF,TGTGCCAGCAGCCAGGGGGCGGGGGTAGGGAACGAGCAGTACTTC
TRBJ2-2,TRBV20-1,TRBD2,NA,CSARAGTSGYTGELFF,TGCAGTGCTAGAGCCGGGACTAGCGGTTACACCGGGGAGCTGTTTTTT
TRBJ2-3,TRBV6-2/TRBV6-3,NA,NA,CASSKPGQWTSTGRTDTQYF,TGTGCCAGCAGCAAACCGGGACAGTGGACTAGCACGGGACGCACAGATACGCAGTATTTT
TRBJ2-3,TRBV6-1,NA,NA,CASSTHAGQGTQYF,TGTGCCAGCAGTACCCACGCCGGCCAAGGTACGCAGTATTTT
TRBJ1-2,TRBV20-1,NA,NA,CSASSTMTVSGKSYTF,TGCAGTGCTAGTTCCACAATGACAGTCTCAGGAAAAAGCTACACCTTC
TRBJ2-5,TRBV12-3/TRBV12-4,TRBD2,NA,CASSFGGGAQYF,TGTGCCAGCAGTTTCGGGGGGGGGGCCCAGTACTTC
TRBJ2-7,TRBV6-1,NA,few,CASSESRPSYEQYF,TGTGCCAGCAGTGAAAGTCGACCCTCCTACGAGCAGTACTTC
TRBJ1-5,TRBV2,NA,few,CASSDAAASNQPQHF,TGTGCCAGCAGTGACGCCGCGGCCTCAAATCAGCCCCAGCATTTT
TRBJ1-6,TRBV28,TRBD1,NA,CASSPGQGITYNSPLHF,TGTGCCAGCAGTCCGGGACAGGGAATCACCTATAATTCACCCCTCCACTTT
TRBJ1-4,TRBV11-2,TRBD1,many,CASSLAQGAFEKLFF,TGTGCCAGCAGCTTAGCACAGGGGGCTTTTGAAAAACTGTTTTTT
TRBJ2-1,TRBV24-1,TRBD2,few,CATSGRTSGISYNEQFF,TGTGCCACCAGTGGCAGGACTAGCGGAATCTCCTACAATGAGCAGTTCTTC
TRBJ2-1,TRBV24-1,TRBD1,few,CATSDSGTATYNEQFF,TGTGCCACCAGTGATTCTGGGACAGCTACCTACAATGAGCAGTTCTTC
TRBJ1-1,TRBV15,NA,few,CATSRGGGEAFF,TGTGCCACCAGCAGAGGAGGAGGCGAAGCTTTCTTT
TRBJ1-5,TRBV12-3/TRBV12-4,NA,few,CASSFYGTYSNQPQHF,TGTGCCAGCAGTTTTTACGGGACGTATAGCAATCAGCCCCAGCATTTT
TRBJ2-7,TRBV18,TRBD1,few,CASSPMDRASAEQYF,TGTGCCAGCTCACCCATGGACAGGGCGAGTGCCGAGCAGTACTTC
TRBJ2-1,TRBV7-2,NA,few,CASSLTWSEQFF,TGTGCCAGCAGCTTAACGTGGAGTGAGCAGTTCTTC
TRBJ2-3,TRBV5-1,TRBD2,NA,CASSLAGTSGRGDTQYF,TGCGCCAGCAGCTTGGCTGGGACTAGCGGGAGAGGGGATACGCAGTATTTT
TRBJ2-5,TRBV7-8,NA,few,CASSMLGVVETQYF,TGTGCCAGCAGCATGCTTGGAGTTGTGGAGACCCAGTACTTC
TRBJ2-5,TRBV4-1,NA,NA,CASSQWGPTRKTQYF,TGCGCCAGCAGCCAGTGGGGCCCTACAAGAAAGACCCAGTACTTC
TRBJ2-7,TRBV28,TRBD2,few,CASRLTSGRALSGEQYF,TGTGCCAGCAGGTTGACTAGCGGGAGGGCTCTCTCGGGGGAGCAGTACTTC
TRBJ2-3,TRBV4-3,TRBD1,few,CASSVGTGVGGDTQYF,TGCGCCAGCAGTGTGGGGACAGGGGTTGGTGGAGATACGCAGTATTTT
TRBJ2-4,TRBV4-1,NA,few,CASSEQGKNIQYF,TGCGCCAGCAGCGAACAGGGCAAAAACATTCAGTACTTC
TRBJ1-2,TRBV4-3,NA,NA,CASSQDYRDYYGYTF,TGCGCCAGCAGCCAAGATTACAGGGACTACTATGGCTACACCTTC